This is a list of T cell receptor beta chains from one sample in a study of shared clonotypes between healthy human individuals. Libraries were prepared by immunoSEQ multiplex PCR; TCRdb keeps only in-frame clonotypes and omits some of them. Among about 1 million clones listed, 65% to 80% were seen once. Sequencing was done on a sample of memory CD4+ T cells sorted from blood. All receptors derive from a man in his late teens or twenties in good health. Both conserved end residues are part of each CDR3. A D gene is named only where the DNA matches it firmly. Size is omitted from some rows. Given values are once, few, many or a class for expanded clones.

j_gene	abundance	v_gene	len	d_gene	CDR3aa	CDR3nt
TRBJ2-1	NA	TRBV7-2	15	TRBD2	CASSSSGSAYNEQFF	TGTGCCAGCAGCTCTAGCGGGAGTGCCTACAATGAGCAGTTCTTC
TRBJ1-3	NA	TRBV18	15	TRBD1	CASSPGQLSGNTIYF	TGTGCCAGCTCTCCGGGACAGCTCTCTGGAAACACCATATATTTT
TRBJ1-2	once	TRBV6-1	15	TRBD1	CASSDDPDRNYGYTF	TGTGCCAGCAGTGACGACCCGGACAGGAACTATGGCTACACCTTC
TRBJ2-4	NA	TRBV29-1	16	TRBD1	CSVEPLDRNVKNIQYF	TGCAGCGTTGAGCCCTTGGACAGGAATGTCAAAAACATTCAGTACTTC
TRBJ1-3	NA	TRBV30	15	NA	CAWSVRKGWGNTIYF	TGTGCCTGGAGTGTACGGAAAGGGTGGGGAAACACCATATATTTT
TRBJ2-7	once	TRBV7-2	14	NA	CASSYTGSSYEQYF	TGTGCCAGCAGCTACACAGGGAGCTCCTACGAGCAGTACTTC
TRBJ1-2	NA	TRBV6-1	12	TRBD1	CASGYRGSGYTF	TGTGCCAGCGGATACAGGGGAAGTGGCTACACCTTC
TRBJ2-5	NA	TRBV6-6	14	TRBD2	CASSYGGSGETQYF	TGTGCCAGCAGTTACGGCGGGAGCGGCGAGACCCAGTACTTC
TRBJ2-5	NA	TRBV25-1	15	TRBD2	CASSEYRTSVETQYF	TGTGCCAGCAGTGAATACCGGACTAGCGTGGAGACCCAGTACTTC
TRBJ1-2	NA	TRBV6-1	12	NA	CASSDPLFVYTF	TGTGCCAGCAGTGACCCTCTGTTTGTATACACCTTC
TRBJ2-2	few	TRBV5-6	12	NA	CASSLNTGELFF	TGTGCCAGCAGCCTAAACACCGGGGAGCTGTTTTTT
TRBJ1-3	NA	TRBV5-4	16	TRBD1	CASSLAGGIGGNTIYF	TGTGCCAGCAGCTTGGCAGGGGGCATAGGTGGAAACACCATATATTTT
TRBJ1-1	NA	TRBV6-5	13	TRBD1	CASRTGEKTEAFF	TGTGCCAGCAGGACAGGGGAAAAAACTGAAGCTTTCTTT
TRBJ1-1	NA	TRBV20-1	11	NA	CSARRNTEAFF	TGCAGTGCTAGAAGGAACACTGAAGCTTTCTTT
TRBJ1-1	few	TRBV5-1	14	NA	CASSLGGPMAEAFF	TGCGCCAGCAGCTTGGGGGGGCCCATGGCTGAAGCTTTCTTT
TRBJ2-7	NA	TRBV7-2	16	TRBD2	CASSSGLAGLAYEQYF	TGTGCCAGCAGCTCCGGACTAGCGGGATTAGCCTACGAGCAGTACTTC
TRBJ1-1	NA	TRBV29-1	13	NA	CSVVVTANTEAFF	TGCAGCGTTGTTGTGACAGCGAACACTGAAGCTTTCTTT
TRBJ1-5	NA	TRBV2	15	NA	CASSDWQNSNQPQHF	TGTGCCAGCAGTGATTGGCAGAATAGCAATCAGCCCCAGCATTTT
TRBJ2-1	NA	TRBV7-9	15	TRBD2	CASSKLAGGPDEQFF	TGTGCCAGCAGCAAACTAGCGGGGGGGCCCGATGAGCAGTTCTTC
TRBJ1-1	once	TRBV30	17	TRBD1	CACNLYASGTGPTEAFF	TGTGCCTGCAATCTCTACGCTTCCGGGACAGGGCCTACTGAAGCTTTCTTT
TRBJ1-2	NA	TRBV30	12	NA	CAWNKGYYGYTF	TGTGCCTGGAATAAGGGATACTATGGCTACACCTTC
TRBJ2-2	few	TRBV9	18	NA	CASSSRPGGAGNTGELFF	TGTGCCAGCAGCTCCCGACCCGGGGGCGCGGGGAACACCGGGGAGCTGTTTTTT
TRBJ2-3	NA	TRBV7-9	16	TRBD2	CASSPSGGGGTDTQYF	TGTGCCAGCAGTCCAAGCGGGGGGGGCGGCACAGATACGCAGTATTTT
TRBJ2-2	few	TRBV6-6	14	TRBD1	CASRWDRDTGELFF	TGTGCCAGCAGATGGGACAGAGACACCGGGGAGCTGTTTTTT
TRBJ1-4	few	TRBV10-2	14	NA	CASKSGTTNEKLFF	TGCGCCAGCAAATCAGGAACAACTAATGAAAAACTGTTTTTT
TRBJ2-3	NA	TRBV6-1	15	NA	CASRSLLEGGDTQYF	TGTGCCAGCAGATCTTTACTCGAGGGGGGAGATACGCAGTATTTT
TRBJ2-3	many	TRBV28	17	NA	CASSLLGGGAGTDTQYF	TGTGCCAGCAGTTTGTTAGGGGGGGGCGCGGGGACAGATACGCAGTATTTT
TRBJ2-7	NA	TRBV5-1	16	TRBD2	CASSKWEGPRSDEQYF	TGCGCCAGCAGCAAATGGGAGGGGCCGCGTAGCGACGAGCAGTACTTC
TRBJ1-1	NA	TRBV18	15	NA	CASSPMPGQDTEAFF	TGTGCCAGCTCACCAATGCCGGGGCAGGACACTGAAGCTTTCTTT
TRBJ2-2	NA	TRBV7-9	16	NA	CASSLAGHANTGELFF	TGTGCCAGCAGCTTAGCAGGTCACGCGAACACCGGGGAGCTGTTTTTT
TRBJ1-5	NA	TRBV27	14	TRBD1	CASKRAGGDQPQHF	TGTGCCAGCAAAAGGGCAGGGGGGGATCAGCCCCAGCATTTT
TRBJ2-1	NA	TRBV30	15	TRBD2	CAWSPGLAGENEQFF	TGTGCCTGGAGTCCGGGACTAGCGGGAGAAAATGAGCAGTTCTTC
TRBJ1-5	few	TRBV10-3	14	NA	CASRDGQGGQPQHF	TGTGCCTCTCGTGACGGGCAGGGAGGTCAGCCCCAGCATTTT
TRBJ2-2	NA	TRBV7-2	14	NA	CASSLGLGGGELFF	TGTGCCAGCAGCTTAGGTCTAGGCGGCGGGGAGCTGTTTTTT
TRBJ2-3	few	TRBV5-8	17	NA	CASSSGGGITSTDTQYF	TGTGCCAGCAGCTCCGGGGGCGGTATAACTAGCACAGATACGCAGTATTTT
TRBJ2-6	few	TRBV27	15	NA	CASSSTDSGANVLTF	TGTGCCAGCAGTTCAACAGACTCTGGGGCCAACGTCCTGACTTTC
TRBJ2-5	NA	TRBV7-6	12	NA	CASSPERGTQYF	TGTGCCAGCAGCCCCGAACGGGGGACCCAGTACTTC
TRBJ1-6	many	TRBV5-4	15	NA	CASSLEGRVDSPLHF	TGTGCCAGCAGCTTGGAGGGGAGAGTCGATTCACCCCTCCACTTT
TRBJ2-3	NA	TRBV10-3	13	TRBD1	CAINDRELDTQYF	TGTGCCATCAATGACAGGGAGTTAGATACGCAGTATTTT